The 26 T cell receptor beta chains in this list originate from one sample, sequenced in a study of PD-L1 blockade in urothelial cancer. Time point reported: pretreatment peripheral blood. Sequenced by immunoSEQ multiplex PCR; TCRdb stores in-frame clones only, minus some. The repertoire holds around 43,000 clones, with 88% as singletons. The sequences come from PBMCs, collected around atezolizumab (anti-PD-L1) treatment. Every receptor here comes from a donor aged 40 or older with urothelial cancer.

The V and J genes are TRBV5-6 and TRBJ2-1; perhaps TRBD1 as D (6 bases). The CDR3 has 14 residues. Per germline, CDR1 SGHDT and CDR2 YYEEEE. The germline V and J ends were trimmed by 0 bases and 14 bases, with 18 bases remaining between them. CDR3 region: CASSLGLGAHREFF. The CDR3 region has the DNA TGTGCCAGCAGCTTGGGCCTGGGGGCCCACCGGGAGTTCTTC.

This clone was seen only once. The rearrangement joins TRBV10-3 to TRBJ2-1, with TRBD2 matching 7 bases. The CDR3 has 16 residues. V lost 0 bases, J lost 0 bases, and 2 bases stayed unmatched. The V gene's germline CDR1 is ENHRY and CDR2 SYGVKD. CDR3 protein: CAISESGGSSYNEQFF. CDR3 bases: TGTGCCATCAGTGAGTCTGGCGGGAGCTCCTACAATGAGCAGTTCTTC.

The chain has TRBV11-2 and TRBJ2-7, with TRBD2 identical over 7 bases. V dropped 5 bases and J dropped 4; count of bases not matched to a gene: 5. Germline assignment: CDR1 SGHAT and CDR2 FQNNGV. The CDR3 sequence is 13 residues long. The CDR3 reads CASSLTSWYEQYF. The CDR3 DNA reads as TGTGCCAGCAGCCTGACTAGCTGGTACGAGCAGTACTTC.

This clone was found once. The chain is built from TRBV5-1 and TRBJ1-1; possibly TRBD1 for D (5 bases). Germline loops: CDR1 SGHRS, CDR2 YFSETQ. V lost 0 bases and J lost 4, with 10 bases in between. The CDR3 runs to 14 residues. The CDR3 nucleotides are TGCGCCAGCAGCTTGGGGGGCGGCTCCACTGAAGCTTTCTTT. Protein: CASSLGGGSTEAFF.

This clone was observed a few times. The V gene is TRBV4-3, the J gene TRBJ2-7, with a possible D match to TRBD2 (6 bases). The CDR3 has 14 amino acids. Looked up from germline, CDR1 is LGHNA and CDR2 is YSLEER. Trimming cost V 4 bases and J 3 bases, with 13 bases left between them. The CDR3 coding sequence is TGCGCCAGCAGCCCCGGGCCGGGGGTCTACGAGCAGTACTTC. It translates to CASSPGPGVYEQYF.

The J gene is TRBJ2-1, the V gene TRBV5-1, with 14 positions matching TRBD2. Germline trimming cut 0 bases from V and 9 bases from J; bases unmatched to any gene: 5. The CDR3 loop spans 16 amino acids. Germline-derived CDR1 and CDR2 are SGHRS and YFSETQ. CDR3: CASSLDGLAGGLEQFF. The DNA for the CDR3 is TGCGCCAGCAGCTTGGATGGACTAGCGGGAGGCCTTGAGCAGTTCTTC.

This clone appeared a few times. The V call is TRBV19, the J call TRBJ2-7; D remains ambiguous. Germline CDR1 LNHDA, CDR2 SQIVND (reference sequence). The V end lost 4 bases, the J end lost 6 bases, and 19 bases lay between the germline ends. This CDR3 contains 15 residues. The CDR3 loop is CASSTQWASSREQYF. The CDR3 coding sequence is TGTGCCAGTAGTACCCAGTGGGCCTCCTCTCGCGAGCAGTACTTC.

V gene TRBV4-3 combines with J gene TRBJ1-4; D gene ambiguous. Trimming stripped 1 base from V and 8 bases from J, with 14 bases between. CDR3 length: 15 residues. Germline CDR1 and CDR2: LGHNA and YSLEER. CDR3: CASSQVGGIREKLFF. DNA for the CDR3: TGCGCCAGCAGCCAAGTAGGAGGGATCAGGGAAAAACTGTTTTTT.

The V call is TRBV9, the J call TRBJ1-3; possibly TRBD1 for D (5 bases). Looked up from germline, CDR1 is SGDLS and CDR2 is YYNGEE. The CDR3 runs 15 residues. V gave up 3 bases and J gave up 3 bases, with 13 bases separating them. The DNA for the CDR3 is TGTGCCAGCAGCGCCGGGGGGGGGTTTGGAAACACCATATATTTT. It codes for CASSAGGGFGNTIYF.

The rearrangement uses TRBV6-5 and TRBJ2-7; TRBD2 is a possible D gene (6 bases). Per the germline V gene, CDR1 is MNHEY and CDR2 is SVGAGI. The CDR3 contains 13 residues. V was clipped by 2 bases and J by 3 bases, with 8 bases between them. The CDR3 reads CASSYVSGYEQYF. CDR3 DNA sequence: TGTGCCAGCAGTTACGTTAGCGGCTACGAGCAGTACTTC.

The chain carries TRBV18 and TRBJ2-7; D might be TRBD2 (6 bases). Germline V gives CDR1 KGHSH, CDR2 LQKENI. The CDR3 loop spans 13 amino acids. With 10 bases removed from V and 2 bases from J, the gap between germline ends came to 15 bases. As DNA, the CDR3 is TGTGCCACCGCACTAGCAGCGACCTACGAGCAGTACTTC. Protein sequence: CATALAATYEQYF.

This chain links TRBV18 with TRBJ2-3; 7 bases agree with TRBD2. This CDR3 region has 15 residues. V trimming: 5 bases; J trimming: 1 base; junction bases outside the gene matches: 6. The germline gives CDR1 KGHSH, CDR2 LQKENI. CDR3 region: CASSRTSSGTDTQYF. The CDR3 nucleotides read TGTGCCAGCTCAAGGACTAGTAGTGGCACAGATACGCAGTATTTT.

This clone was found once. The rearrangement joins TRBV11-1 to TRBJ2-7; possibly TRBD1 for D (5 bases). Between the trimmed V and J ends, which lost 6 bases and 2 bases, there was a span of 11 bases. This CDR3 region has 13 residues. Germline V gene sequence: CDR1 SGHAT, CDR2 FQDESV (reference sequence). CDR3 sequence reads: CASRGSGTYEQYF. The DNA for the CDR3 is TGTGCCAGCAGGGGCTCAGGGACCTACGAGCAGTACTTC.

The CDR3 is CASTTRGTQNIQYF. The CDR3 DNA reads TGTGCCAGCACCACACGGGGGACCCAAAACATTCAGTACTTC. V gene TRBV6-6 combines with J gene TRBJ2-4, with D maybe TRBD2 (6 bases). The V and J ends lost 7 bases and 5 bases respectively, with 15 bases between them. In germline, CDR1 is MNHNY, CDR2 SVGAGI (reference sequence). This CDR3 has 14 amino acids.

The chain joins TRBV27 to TRBJ1-1; possibly TRBD1 for D (5 bases). The CDR3 is 13 residues long. Germline V gives CDR1 MNHEY, CDR2 SMNVEV (reference sequence). With 1 base removed from V and 4 bases from J, the gap between germline ends came to 7 bases. The CDR3 loop reads CASSLLGGTEAFF. The CDR3, as DNA: TGTGCCAGCAGTTTATTGGGGGGCACTGAAGCTTTCTTT.

The chain is built from TRBV7-9 and TRBJ2-5; a weak D match, TRBD1 (6 bases). CDR3 length: 16 amino acids. Per germline, CDR1 SEHNR and CDR2 FQNEAQ (reference sequence). V lost 5 bases to trimming and J lost 1 base, with 17 bases between them. The DNA of the CDR3 is TGTGCCAGCAGCCTTAGGGGTGCAGGGGCCCAAGAGACCCAGTACTTC. Protein product: CASSLRGAGAQETQYF.

This sequence joins TRBV5-1 and TRBJ2-7; the D is unclear. CDR3 length equals 15 residues. V gave up 4 bases and J gave up 2 bases, with 16 bases separating them. Germline assignment: CDR1 SGHRS and CDR2 YFSETQ. The CDR3 nucleotides are TGCGCCAGCAGCCGCCTACCCGACATTCCCTACGAGCAGTACTTC. Translation gives CASSRLPDIPYEQYF. The whole variable domain, filled in from reference TRBV5-1 and TRBJ2-7, reads KAGVTQTPRYLIKTRGQQVTLSCSPISGHRSVSWYQQTPGQGLQFLFEYFSETQRNKGNFPGRFSGRQFSNSRSEMNVSTLELGDSALYLCASSRLPDIPYEQYFGPGTRLTVT.

As DNA, the CDR3 is TGCGCCAGCAGCTTGAGTCGGCAGGGGCCTCACGAGCAGTACTTC. Its protein product is CASSLSRQGPHEQYF. The chain has TRBV5-1 and TRBJ2-7, with D tentatively TRBD1 (6 bases). CDR3 length: 15 residues. Germline-derived CDR1 and CDR2 are SGHRS and YFSETQ. The V end was cut by 1 base, the J end by 5 bases, with 16 bases between.

V is TRBV21-1 and J is TRBJ2-5; the table's D call TRBD2 went unverified against the DNA. TRBV21-1 is annotated as a pseudogene. CDR3 length: 23 amino acids. The CDR3 DNA reads TGTGCCAGCAGCAAGTTGGGGGACTTGGGGGGTTGGGCTAGCGGGAGGGGGACAGAGACCCAGTACTTC. It encodes CASSKLGDLGGWASGRGTETQYF.

The rearrangement uses TRBV7-2 and TRBJ1-1, with D tentatively TRBD1 (6 bases). V was cut by 1 base and J by 9 bases, with 12 bases left in between. Germline values: CDR1 SGHTA, CDR2 FQGNSA. The CDR3 is made up of 13 amino acids. CDR3 nucleotides: TGTGCCAGCAGCTTAGGGGGGGGCGACCAAGCTTTCTTT. Encoded protein: CASSLGGGDQAFF.

The chain combines TRBV4-2 with TRBJ2-1, with 9 bases fitting TRBD2. J gave up 4 bases and V 1 base, and 2 bases lay outside the gene matches. The germline V gene has CDR1 LGHNA and CDR2 YNFKEQ. The CDR3 length is 15 residues. The CDR3 sequence: CASSQASGNYNEQFF. CDR3 coding DNA: TGTGCCAGCAGCCAAGCTAGCGGGAATTACAATGAGCAGTTCTTC.

The gene calls are TRBV5-6 and TRBJ1-2, with 10 bases that match TRBD1. V dropped 0 bases and J dropped 0; count of bases not matched to a gene: 2. The CDR3 length is 16 residues. Looked up from germline, CDR1 is SGHDT and CDR2 is YYEEEE. The CDR3 DNA follows: TGTGCCAGCAGCTTGGGGGACAGGGGAACTAACTATGGCTACACCTTC. It specifies CASSLGDRGTNYGYTF. The full variable domain, its missing parts supplied by reference TRBV5-6 and TRBJ1-2, is DAGVTQSPTHLIKTRGQQVTLRCSPKSGHDTVSWYQQALGQGPQFIFQYYEEEERQRGNFPDRFSGHQFPNYSSELNVNALLLGDSALYLCASSLGDRGTNYGYTFGSGTRLTVV.

The genes are TRBV19 and TRBJ2-1, with TRBD2 matching 12 bases. Germline CDR1 is LNHDA and CDR2 is SQIVND (reference sequence). V shed 6 bases, J shed 8 bases, and the junction held 8 bases outside the gene matches. The CDR3 is 15 amino acids. The CDR3 nucleotides are TGTGCCAGTAGGACGACTAGCGGGAGTTTCGATGAGCAGTTCTTC. Translating gives CASRTTSGSFDEQFF.

The chain has TRBV18 and TRBJ1-4; D perhaps matches TRBD1 (5 bases). The CDR3 length is 15 residues. Germline V gene data show CDR1 as KGHSH and CDR2 as LQKENI. V was cut by 4 bases and J by 0 bases, with 9 bases left in between. The CDR3 loop is CASSLSTATNEKLFF. The CDR3 DNA reads as TGTGCCAGCTCACTGTCGACAGCAACTAATGAAAAACTGTTTTTT.

V is TRBV5-1 and J is TRBJ2-2; 11 bases are shared with TRBD2. V was pared by 1 base and J by 4 bases, with 9 bases of the junction left unmatched. Germline V CDR1 and CDR2: SGHRS, YFSETQ. The length of the CDR3 is 18 residues. In nucleotides, the CDR3 is TGCGCCAGCAGCTTGTTGTTAGCGGGAGGGCCAGGCACCGGGGAGCTGTTTTTT. This codes for CASSLLLAGGPGTGELFF.

The J gene is TRBJ2-1, the V gene TRBV11-3; the match to TRBD2 covers 10 bases. This CDR3 is built from 15 residues. Germline assignment: CDR1 SGHNT and CDR2 YENEEA. V dropped 6 bases and J dropped 10; count of bases not matched to a gene: 12. Here the CDR3 reads CASREASGSLKEQFF. CDR3 in DNA: TGTGCCAGCAGGGAGGCTAGCGGGAGCTTGAAAGAGCAGTTCTTC.